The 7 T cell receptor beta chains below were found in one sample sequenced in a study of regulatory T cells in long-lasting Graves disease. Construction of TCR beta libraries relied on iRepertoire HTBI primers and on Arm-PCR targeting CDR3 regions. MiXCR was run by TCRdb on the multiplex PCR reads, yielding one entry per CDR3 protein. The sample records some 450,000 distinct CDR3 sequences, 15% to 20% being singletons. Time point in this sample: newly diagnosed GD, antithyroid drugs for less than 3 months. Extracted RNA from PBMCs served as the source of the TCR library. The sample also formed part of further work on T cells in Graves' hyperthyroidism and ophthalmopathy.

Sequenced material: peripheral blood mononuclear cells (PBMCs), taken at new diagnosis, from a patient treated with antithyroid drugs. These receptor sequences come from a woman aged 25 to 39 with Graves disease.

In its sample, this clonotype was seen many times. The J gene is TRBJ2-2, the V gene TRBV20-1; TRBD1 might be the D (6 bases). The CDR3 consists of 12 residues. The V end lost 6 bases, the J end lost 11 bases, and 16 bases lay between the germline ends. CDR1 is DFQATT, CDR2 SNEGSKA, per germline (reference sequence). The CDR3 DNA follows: TGCAGTGCAAGACAACAGGGTGGTGAGCTGTTTTTT. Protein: CSARQQGGELFF.

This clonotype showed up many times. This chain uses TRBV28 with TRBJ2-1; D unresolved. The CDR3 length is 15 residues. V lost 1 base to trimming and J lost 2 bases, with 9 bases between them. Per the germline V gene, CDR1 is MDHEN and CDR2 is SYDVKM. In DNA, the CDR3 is TGTGCCAGCAGTTTATTAGGATTTACCTACAATGAGCAGTTCTTC. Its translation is CASSLLGFTYNEQFF.

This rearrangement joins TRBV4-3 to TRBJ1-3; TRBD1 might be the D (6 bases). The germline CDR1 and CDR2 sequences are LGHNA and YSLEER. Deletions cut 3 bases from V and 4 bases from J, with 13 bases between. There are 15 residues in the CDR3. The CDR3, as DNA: TGCGCCAGCAGCCAGGGGGCAGGGGACGGAAACACCATATATTTT. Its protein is CASSQGAGDGNTIYF.

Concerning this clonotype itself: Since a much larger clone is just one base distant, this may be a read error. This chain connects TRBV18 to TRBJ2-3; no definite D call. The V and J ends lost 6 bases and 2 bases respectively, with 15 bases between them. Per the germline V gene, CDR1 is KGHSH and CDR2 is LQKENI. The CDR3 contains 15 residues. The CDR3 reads CASSLIAGLTDTQYF. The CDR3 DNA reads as TGTGCCAGCTCTCTGATAGCCGGTCTCACAGATACGCAGTATTTT.

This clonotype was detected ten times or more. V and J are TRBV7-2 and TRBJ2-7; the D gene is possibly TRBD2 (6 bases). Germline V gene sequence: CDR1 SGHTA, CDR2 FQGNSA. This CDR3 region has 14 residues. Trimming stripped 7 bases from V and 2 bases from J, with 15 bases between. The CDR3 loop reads CASKEGRAAYEQYF. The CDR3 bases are TGTGCCAGCAAGGAGGGGCGGGCCGCCTACGAGCAGTACTTC.

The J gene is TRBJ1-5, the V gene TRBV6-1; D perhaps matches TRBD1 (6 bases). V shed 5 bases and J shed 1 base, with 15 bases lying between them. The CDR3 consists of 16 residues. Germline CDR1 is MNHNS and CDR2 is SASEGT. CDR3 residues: CASSKTGSGSNQPQHF. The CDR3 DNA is TGTGCCAGCAGTAAGACAGGATCGGGAAGCAATCAGCCCCAGCATTTT.

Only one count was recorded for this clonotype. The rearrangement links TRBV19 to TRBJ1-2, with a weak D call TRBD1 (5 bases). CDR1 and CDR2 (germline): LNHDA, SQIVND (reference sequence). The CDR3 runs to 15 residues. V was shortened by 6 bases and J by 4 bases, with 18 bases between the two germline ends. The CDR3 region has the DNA TGTGCCAGTAGCTCGAACGGGGCCTGGTTCTATGGCTACACCTTC. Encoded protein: CASSSNGAWFYGYTF.